The source of this TCR beta chain is a study of shared clonotypes between healthy human individuals. General study points: Though the depth was large, rarefaction showed that sorted-subset sequencing was incomplete.

CDR1 is MNHNY and CDR2 is SVGAGI in the germline V gene (reference sequence). The CDR3 has 15 amino acids. Germline trimming cut 5 bases from V and 6 bases from J; bases unmatched to any gene: 9. The table came from immunoSEQ multiplex PCR; TCRdb's copy has only in-frame clones and leaves some out. Of about 1.5 million clones listed, roughly 98% are singletons. With respect to this clone: What it binds is not known.

V is TRBV6-6 and J is TRBJ2-7; 11 bases match TRBD2. The material sequenced was naive CD4+ T cells sorted from blood. Subset reported: CD45RA+ positively selected. This TCR derives from a man aged 25-40 years in good health. This CDR3 reads CASSNLAGGPSEQYF. For the CDR3, the DNA is TGTGCCAGCAGTAATCTAGCGGGAGGCCCTTCCGAGCAGTACTTC.